The entry below gives a single TCR beta chain sequence along with its context. The sample comes from a study of Tregs in tolerant kidney transplant recipients. Method: immunoSEQ multiplex PCR; TCRdb's copy keeps in-frame clones and lacks some. The sample lists about 120,000 clones, around nine tenths seen once, with approximately 0.59% in the top ten. V was trimmed by 3 bases and J by 5 bases, leaving 13 bases between them. Germline V gives CDR1 MNHNS, CDR2 SASEGT. This CDR3 is built from 14 residues. The sequence was obtained from a human donor in good health. The chain links TRBV6-1 to TRBJ1-2; D call uncertain. The sample consisted of CD4+ T cells from blood. CDR3: CASSESAAGYGYTF. The CDR3 DNA reads as TGTGCCAGCAGTGAGTCAGCCGCGGGGTATGGCTACACCTTC.